A single sample gave rise to the 10 T cell receptor beta chains below, sequenced in a study of OX40 agonist ivuxolimab in advanced cancers. The data were produced by immunoSEQ multiplex PCR, yet TCRdb's version contains in-frame clones alone and is incomplete. The sample lists about 25,000 clones, roughly 80% seen once, with under 40% in the top ten. The source material was CD4+ or CD8+ T cells sorted from blood, sampled in a trial of the OX40 agonist ivuxolimab. The receptors stem from an adult with an advanced solid tumor such as melanoma, head and neck, liver or kidney cancer.

The chain combines TRBV7-2 with TRBJ2-3; 11 positions agree with TRBD2. Germline V lookup: CDR1 SGHTA, CDR2 FQGNSA. The length of the CDR3 is 15 residues. V was clipped by 5 bases and J by 4 bases; unmatched bases: 5. The CDR3 loop reads CASSPTSGGADTQYF. The CDR3 coding sequence is TGTGCCAGCAGCCCTACTAGCGGGGGTGCAGATACGCAGTATTTT. Using reference TRBV7-2 and TRBJ2-3 for the parts outside the CDR3, the full variable domain is GAGVSQSPSNKVTEKGKDVELRCDPISGHTALYWYRQSLGQGLEFLIYFQGNSAPDKSGLPSDRFSAERTGGSVSTLTIQRTQQEDSAVYLCASSPTSGGADTQYFGPGTRLTVL.

There are a few counts of this clone. Other DNA sequences of this sample code for an identical CDR3. The V and J genes are TRBV5-1 and TRBJ2-1; D is uncertain. The CDR3 is 13 amino acids. CDR1 SGHRS and CDR2 YFSETQ come from the germline V gene. V was trimmed by 5 bases and J by 2 bases, leaving 8 bases between them. CDR3 DNA: TGCGCCAGCAGTCTCGGACCCTACAATGAGCAGTTCTTC. Encoded protein: CASSLGPYNEQFF.

Relative to its sample, this clone is large. The chain employs TRBV7-8 and TRBJ1-6, with 7 bases that match TRBD1. Germline CDR1 and CDR2: SGHVS and FQNEAQ. The CDR3 runs 16 residues. The V gene end was trimmed by 2 bases and the J gene end by 6 bases; junction bases not matched to a gene: 7. The CDR3: CASSLTLYRGNSPLHF. In DNA form, the CDR3 reads TGTGCCAGCAGCTTAACGTTGTACAGGGGTAATTCACCCCTCCACTTT.

This rearrangement joins TRBV6-1 to TRBJ1-5; D unresolved. CDR1 and CDR2 (germline): MNHNS, SASEGT. This CDR3 comprises 15 residues. The V end lost 7 bases, the J end lost 0 bases, and 13 bases lay between the germline ends. CDR3 in amino acids: CASTPTSNSNQPQHF. The CDR3 DNA is TGTGCCAGCACCCCTACCAGCAATAGCAATCAGCCCCAGCATTTT.

The chain has TRBV4-1 and TRBJ1-1; 7 positions agree with TRBD1. CDR1 is MGHRA, CDR2 YSYEKL, per germline. The CDR3 has 16 residues. V was pared by 0 bases and J by 2 bases, with 6 bases of the junction left unmatched. CDR3 sequence: CASSQEAGGGNTEAFF. In DNA form, the CDR3 reads TGCGCCAGCAGCCAAGAAGCAGGGGGAGGTAACACTGAAGCTTTCTTT.

The chain carries TRBV5-6 and TRBJ1-5, with unresolved D. Trimming took 4 bases from V and 1 from J, leaving 3 bases between them. CDR1 and CDR2 from the germline V gene are SGHDT and YYEEEE. The CDR3 is 12 residues long. CDR3 protein: CASSLSNQPQHF. CDR3 DNA: TGTGCCAGCAGCCTGAGCAATCAGCCCCAGCATTTT. Using reference TRBV5-6 and TRBJ1-5 for the parts outside the CDR3, the full variable domain is DAGVTQSPTHLIKTRGQQVTLRCSPKSGHDTVSWYQQALGQGPQFIFQYYEEEERQRGNFPDRFSGHQFPNYSSELNVNALLLGDSALYLCASSLSNQPQHFGDGTRLSIL.

The chain joins TRBV6-5 to TRBJ1-1; perhaps TRBD1 as D (6 bases). There are 14 residues in the CDR3. Deletions cut 4 bases from V and 4 bases from J, with 13 bases between. Germline CDR1 MNHEY, CDR2 SVGAGI. CDR3 amino acids: CASSFPGVITEAFF. The CDR3 bases are TGTGCCAGCAGTTTCCCAGGGGTCATCACTGAAGCTTTCTTT.

The chain links TRBV7-6 to TRBJ2-5; D tentatively fits TRBD1 or TRBD2 (5 bases each). V lost 5 bases and J lost 5, with 15 bases in between. This CDR3 comprises 14 residues. Germline V gene lookup returns CDR1 SGHVS and CDR2 FNYEAQ. The DNA for the CDR3 is TGTGCCAGCAGCCGCACGGGACCCGCGGAGACCCAGTACTTC. Amino acid sequence: CASSRTGPAETQYF.

The sample holds one count of this clone. The rearrangement links TRBV10-1 to TRBJ2-6; D gene ambiguous. The CDR3 has 18 residues. V lost 5 bases and J 5 bases, leaving 22 bases between the germline ends. Germline V lookup: CDR1 WNHNN, CDR2 SYGVQD (reference sequence). DNA for the CDR3: TGCGCCAGCAGTCAAGGAATAATCGCACAAAGTCGGGCCAACGTCCTGACTTTC. This gives the protein CASSQGIIAQSRANVLTF.

Here the CDR3 DNA reads TGTGCCAGCAGCTTAAAAGGAGGGGGGAGGTACACTGAAGCTTTCTTT. This translates into CASSLKGGGRYTEAFF. The V call is TRBV7-3, the J call TRBJ1-1; D might be TRBD1 (6 bases). CDR3 size: 16 residues. Germline values: CDR1 SGHTA, CDR2 FQGTGA. V was shortened by 1 base and J by 3 bases, with 15 bases between the two germline ends.